The source of this T cell receptor (beta chain) is a study of blood T cells in healthy people across ages. The CDR3 extends over 13 amino acids. CDR1 DFQATT and CDR2 SNEGSKA come from the germline V gene (reference sequence). V lost 3 bases to trimming and J lost 2 bases, with 10 bases between them. This clonotype was counted between two and nine times. Its matching antigen is unknown. A second PCR, run for about 7 to 11 cycles, used a sample-barcoded 5' primer plus a J-beta primer mix. TCRdb re-derived calls from the 5' RACE reads in MiXCR, one entry per CDR3 protein. The table has 1.5 million to 2 million distinct CDR3 sequences, 28% seen once. Overall study results and limits: The fall in TCR beta diversity per million T cells was roughly linear with age.

V is TRBV20-1 and J is TRBJ1-2, with D unresolved. This sequence originates from a woman in her 30s in good health. Sequenced input: blood. As DNA, the CDR3 is TGCAGTGCTAGGGTAGGGCTAAACTATGGCTACACCTTC. Its translation is CSARVGLNYGYTF.